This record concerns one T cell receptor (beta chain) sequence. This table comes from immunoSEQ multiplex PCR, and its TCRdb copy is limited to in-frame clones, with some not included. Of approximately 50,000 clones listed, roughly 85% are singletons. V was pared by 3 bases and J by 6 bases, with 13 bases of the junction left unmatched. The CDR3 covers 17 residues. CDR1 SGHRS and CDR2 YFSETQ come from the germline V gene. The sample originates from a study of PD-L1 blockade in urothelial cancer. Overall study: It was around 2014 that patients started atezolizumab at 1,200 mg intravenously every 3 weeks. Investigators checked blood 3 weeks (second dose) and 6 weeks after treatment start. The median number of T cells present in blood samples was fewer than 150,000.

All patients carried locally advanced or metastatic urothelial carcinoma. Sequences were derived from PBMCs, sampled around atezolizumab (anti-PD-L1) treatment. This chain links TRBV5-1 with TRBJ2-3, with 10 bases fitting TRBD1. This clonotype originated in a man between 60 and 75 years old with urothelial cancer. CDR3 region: CASSSSLGDRGFDTQYF. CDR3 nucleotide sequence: TGCGCCAGCAGCTCTTCATTAGGGGACAGGGGATTCGATACGCAGTATTTT.